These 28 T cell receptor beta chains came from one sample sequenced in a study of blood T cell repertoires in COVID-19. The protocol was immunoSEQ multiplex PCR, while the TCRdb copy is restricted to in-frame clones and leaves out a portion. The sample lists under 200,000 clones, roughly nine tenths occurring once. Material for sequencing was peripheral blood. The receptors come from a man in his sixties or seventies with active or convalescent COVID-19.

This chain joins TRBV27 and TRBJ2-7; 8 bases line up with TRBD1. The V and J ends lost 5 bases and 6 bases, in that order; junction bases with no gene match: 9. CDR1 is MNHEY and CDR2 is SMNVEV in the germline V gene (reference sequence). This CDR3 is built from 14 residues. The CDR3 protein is CASSMRTGRSEQYF. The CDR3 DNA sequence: TGTGCCAGCAGTATGAGGACAGGGAGGTCCGAGCAGTACTTC.

CDR3 loop: CASSGGPLAKNIQYF. CDR3 nucleotides: TGTGCCAGCAGTGGGGGGCCCCTGGCCAAAAACATTCAGTACTTC. The rearrangement joins TRBV6-4 to TRBJ2-4; TRBD1 might be the D (6 bases). Trimming left V 4 bases short and J 1 base short, with 11 bases between. This CDR3 contains 15 residues. Germline V gives CDR1 MRHNA, CDR2 SNTAGT.

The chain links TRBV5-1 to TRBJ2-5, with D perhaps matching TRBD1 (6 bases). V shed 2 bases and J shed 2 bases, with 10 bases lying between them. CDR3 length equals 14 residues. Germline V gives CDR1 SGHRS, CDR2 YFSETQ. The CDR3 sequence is CASSFNRAQETQYF. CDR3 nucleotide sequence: TGCGCCAGCAGCTTTAACAGGGCTCAAGAGACCCAGTACTTC.

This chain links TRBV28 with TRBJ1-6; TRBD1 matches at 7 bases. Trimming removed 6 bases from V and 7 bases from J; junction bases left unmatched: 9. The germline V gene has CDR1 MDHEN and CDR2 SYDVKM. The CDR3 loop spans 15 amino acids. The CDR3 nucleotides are TGTGCCAGCAGCCAACCGGGACAGCAGAATTCACCCCTCCACTTT. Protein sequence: CASSQPGQQNSPLHF. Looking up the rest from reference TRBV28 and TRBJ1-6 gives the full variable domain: DVKVTQSSRYLVKRTGEKVFLECVQDMDHENMFWYRQDPGLGLRLIYFSYDVKMKEKGDIPEGYSVSREKKERFSLILESASTNQTSMYLCASSQPGQQNSPLHFGNGTRLTVT.

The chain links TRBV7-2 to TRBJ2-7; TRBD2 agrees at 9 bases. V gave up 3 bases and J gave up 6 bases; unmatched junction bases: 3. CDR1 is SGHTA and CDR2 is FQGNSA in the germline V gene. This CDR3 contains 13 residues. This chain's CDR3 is CASSLYSGSEQYF. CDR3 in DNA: TGTGCCAGCAGCTTGTATAGCGGGAGCGAGCAGTACTTC. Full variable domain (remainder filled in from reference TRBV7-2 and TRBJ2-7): GAGVSQSPSNKVTEKGKDVELRCDPISGHTALYWYRQSLGQGLEFLIYFQGNSAPDKSGLPSDRFSAERTGGSVSTLTIQRTQQEDSAVYLCASSLYSGSEQYFGPGTRLTVT.

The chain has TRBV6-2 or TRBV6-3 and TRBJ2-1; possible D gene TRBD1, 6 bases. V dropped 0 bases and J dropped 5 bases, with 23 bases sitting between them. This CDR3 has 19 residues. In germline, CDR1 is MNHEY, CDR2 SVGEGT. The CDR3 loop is CASSYSTGGTGKGDNEQFF. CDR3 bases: TGTGCCAGCAGTTACTCGACGGGTGGTACGGGAAAGGGGGACAATGAGCAGTTCTTC.

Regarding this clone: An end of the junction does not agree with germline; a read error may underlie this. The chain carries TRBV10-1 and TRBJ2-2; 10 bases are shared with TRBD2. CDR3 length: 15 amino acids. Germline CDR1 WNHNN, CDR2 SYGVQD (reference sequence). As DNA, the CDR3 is TGCGCCCGCAGGAGCGGGGGGGGGAACACCGGGGAGCTGTTTTTT. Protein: CARRSGGGNTGELFF.

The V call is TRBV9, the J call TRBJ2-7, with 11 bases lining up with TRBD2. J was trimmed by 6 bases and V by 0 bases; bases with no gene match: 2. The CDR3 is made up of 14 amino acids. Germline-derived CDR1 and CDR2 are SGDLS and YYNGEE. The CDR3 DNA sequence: TGTGCCAGCAGCGTAGTCGGGACTAGCGGCGAGCAGTACTTC. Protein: CASSVVGTSGEQYF.

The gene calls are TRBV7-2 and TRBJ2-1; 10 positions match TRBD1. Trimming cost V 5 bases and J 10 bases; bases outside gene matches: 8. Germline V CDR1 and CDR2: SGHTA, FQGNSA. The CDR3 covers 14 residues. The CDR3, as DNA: TGTGCCAGCAGCCCTTGGGACAGGGGCAACGAGCAGTTCTTC. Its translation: CASSPWDRGNEQFF.

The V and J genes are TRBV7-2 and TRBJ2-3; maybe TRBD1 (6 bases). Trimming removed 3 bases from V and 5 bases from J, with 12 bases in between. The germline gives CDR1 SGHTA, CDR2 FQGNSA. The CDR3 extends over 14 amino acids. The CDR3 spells CASSLTGSVDTQYF. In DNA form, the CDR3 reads TGTGCCAGCAGCTTGACAGGATCTGTAGATACGCAGTATTTT.

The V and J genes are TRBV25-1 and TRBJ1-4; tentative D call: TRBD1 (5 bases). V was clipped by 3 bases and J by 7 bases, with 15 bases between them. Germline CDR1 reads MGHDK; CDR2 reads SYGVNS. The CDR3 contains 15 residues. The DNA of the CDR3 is TGTGCCAGCAGTGATATACGGGGGTTGGGTGAAAAACTGTTTTTT. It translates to CASSDIRGLGEKLFF.

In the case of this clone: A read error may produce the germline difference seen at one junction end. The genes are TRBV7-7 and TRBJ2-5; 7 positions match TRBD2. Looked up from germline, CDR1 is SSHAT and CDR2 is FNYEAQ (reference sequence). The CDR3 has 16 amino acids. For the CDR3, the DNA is TGTGCTAGCAGCGCCGGCCGGGCGGGGGTAGGTGAGACCCAGTACTTC. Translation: CASSAGRAGVGETQYF. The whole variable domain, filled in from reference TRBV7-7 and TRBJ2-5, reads GAGVSQSPRYKVTKRGQDVTLRCDPISSHATLYWYQQALGQGPEFLTYFNYEAQPDKSGLPSDRFSAERPEGSISTLTIQRTEQRDSAMYRCASSAGRAGVGETQYFGPGTRLLVL.

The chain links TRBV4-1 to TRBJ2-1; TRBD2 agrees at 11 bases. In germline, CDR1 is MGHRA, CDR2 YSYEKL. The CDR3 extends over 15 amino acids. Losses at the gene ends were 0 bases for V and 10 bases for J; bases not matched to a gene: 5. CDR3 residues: CASSQEGLAVREQFF. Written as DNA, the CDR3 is TGCGCCAGCAGCCAAGAGGGACTAGCGGTCCGAGAGCAGTTCTTC.

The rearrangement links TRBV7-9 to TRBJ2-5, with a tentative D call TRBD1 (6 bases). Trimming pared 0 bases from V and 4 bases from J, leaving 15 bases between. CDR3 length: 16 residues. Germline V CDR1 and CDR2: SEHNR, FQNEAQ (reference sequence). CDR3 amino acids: CASSLASGHSGETQYF. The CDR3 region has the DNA TGTGCCAGCAGCTTAGCATCGGGACACAGTGGAGAGACCCAGTACTTC.

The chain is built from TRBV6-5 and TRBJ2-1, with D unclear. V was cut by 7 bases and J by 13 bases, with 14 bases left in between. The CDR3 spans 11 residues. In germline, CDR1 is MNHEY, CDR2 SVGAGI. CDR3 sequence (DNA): TGTGCCAGCACCATTCGAGGAGTCCAGTTCTTC. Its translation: CASTIRGVQFF.

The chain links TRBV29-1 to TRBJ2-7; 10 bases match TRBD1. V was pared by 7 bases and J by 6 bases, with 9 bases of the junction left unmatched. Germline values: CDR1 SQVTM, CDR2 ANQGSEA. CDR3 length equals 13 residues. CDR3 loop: CSAWTGGSGEQYF. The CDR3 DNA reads TGCAGCGCCTGGACAGGGGGGTCTGGCGAGCAGTACTTC.

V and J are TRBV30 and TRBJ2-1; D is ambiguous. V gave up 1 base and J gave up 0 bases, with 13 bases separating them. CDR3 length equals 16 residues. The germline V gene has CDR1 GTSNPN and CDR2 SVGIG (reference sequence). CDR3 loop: CAWSGSSKSSYNEQFF. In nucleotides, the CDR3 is TGTGCCTGGAGTGGTTCCTCAAAGAGCTCCTACAATGAGCAGTTCTTC.

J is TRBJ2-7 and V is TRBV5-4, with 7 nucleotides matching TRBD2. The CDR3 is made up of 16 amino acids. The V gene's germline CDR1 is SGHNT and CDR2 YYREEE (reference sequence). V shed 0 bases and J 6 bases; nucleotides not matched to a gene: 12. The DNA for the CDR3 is TGTGCCAGCAGCTTGGGGCCCGGGGGGATCGTCTCCGAGCAGTACTTC. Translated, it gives CASSLGPGGIVSEQYF.

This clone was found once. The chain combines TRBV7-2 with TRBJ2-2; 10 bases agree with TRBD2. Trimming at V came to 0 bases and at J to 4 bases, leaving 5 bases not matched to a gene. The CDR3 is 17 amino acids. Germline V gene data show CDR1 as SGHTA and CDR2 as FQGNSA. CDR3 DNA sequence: TGTGCCAGCAGCTTAGCTAGCGGGGGGACCACCACCGGGGAGCTGTTTTTT. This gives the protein CASSLASGGTTTGELFF.

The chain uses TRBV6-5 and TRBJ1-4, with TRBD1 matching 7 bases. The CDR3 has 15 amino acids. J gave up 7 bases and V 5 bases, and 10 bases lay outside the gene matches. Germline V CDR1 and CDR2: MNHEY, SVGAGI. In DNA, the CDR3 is TGTGCCAGCAGTCCACAGGGGTTGACGAGTGAAAAACTGTTTTTT. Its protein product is CASSPQGLTSEKLFF.

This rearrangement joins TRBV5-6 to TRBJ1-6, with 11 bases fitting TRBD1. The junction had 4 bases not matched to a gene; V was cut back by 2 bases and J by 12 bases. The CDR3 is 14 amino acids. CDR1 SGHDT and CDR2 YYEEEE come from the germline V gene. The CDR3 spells CASSLRDRGRPLHF. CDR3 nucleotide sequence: TGTGCCAGCAGCTTAAGGGACAGGGGGAGACCCCTCCACTTT.

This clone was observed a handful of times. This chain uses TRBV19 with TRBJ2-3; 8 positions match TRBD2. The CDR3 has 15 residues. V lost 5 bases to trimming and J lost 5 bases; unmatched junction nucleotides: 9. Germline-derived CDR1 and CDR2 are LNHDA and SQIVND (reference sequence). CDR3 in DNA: TGTGCCAGTAGTCGGAGCGGGGGAGTGGGAGATACGCAGTATTTT. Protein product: CASSRSGGVGDTQYF.

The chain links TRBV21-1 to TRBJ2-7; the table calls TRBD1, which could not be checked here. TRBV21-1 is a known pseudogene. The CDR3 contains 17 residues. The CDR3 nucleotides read TGTGCCAGCAGCAAAAATCTCGAGACAGGGTTTCCCTACGAGCAGTACTTC. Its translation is CASSKNLETGFPYEQYF.

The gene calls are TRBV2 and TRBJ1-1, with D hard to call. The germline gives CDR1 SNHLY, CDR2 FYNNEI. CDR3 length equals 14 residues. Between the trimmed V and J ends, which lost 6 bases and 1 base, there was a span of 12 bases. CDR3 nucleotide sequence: TGTGCCAGCAGCCTCCGGCGGCAGAACACTGAAGCTTTCTTT. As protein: CASSLRRQNTEAFF. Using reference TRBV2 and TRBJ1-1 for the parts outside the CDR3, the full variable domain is EPEVTQTPSHQVTQMGQEVILRCVPISNHLYFYWYRQILGQKVEFLVSFYNNEISEKSEIFDDQFSVERPDGSNFTLKIRSTKLEDSAMYFCASSLRRQNTEAFFGQGTRLTVV.

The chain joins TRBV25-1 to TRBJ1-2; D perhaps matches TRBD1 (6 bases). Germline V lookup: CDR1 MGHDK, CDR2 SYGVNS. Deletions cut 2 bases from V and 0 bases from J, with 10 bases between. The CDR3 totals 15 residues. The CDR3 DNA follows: TGTGCCAGCAGTGAACAGGGGTCCCCTAACTATGGCTACACCTTC. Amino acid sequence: CASSEQGSPNYGYTF.

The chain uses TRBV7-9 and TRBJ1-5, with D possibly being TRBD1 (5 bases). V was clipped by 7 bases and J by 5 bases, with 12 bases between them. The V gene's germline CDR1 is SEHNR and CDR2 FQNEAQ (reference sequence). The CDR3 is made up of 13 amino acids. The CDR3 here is CASTLTGDQPQHF. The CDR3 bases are TGTGCCAGCACGCTGACGGGGGATCAGCCCCAGCATTTT.

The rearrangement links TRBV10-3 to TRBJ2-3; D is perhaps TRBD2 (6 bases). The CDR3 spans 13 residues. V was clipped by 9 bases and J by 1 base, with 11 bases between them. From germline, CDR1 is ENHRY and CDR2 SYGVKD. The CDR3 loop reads CAIRDSRTDTQYF. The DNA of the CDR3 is TGTGCCATTCGGGACTCCCGCACAGATACGCAGTATTTT.

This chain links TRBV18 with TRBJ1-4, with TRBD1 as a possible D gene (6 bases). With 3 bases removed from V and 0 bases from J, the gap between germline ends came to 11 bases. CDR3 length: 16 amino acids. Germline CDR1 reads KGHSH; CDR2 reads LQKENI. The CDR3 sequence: CASSPPGQATNEKLFF. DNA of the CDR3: TGTGCCAGCTCACCGCCGGGACAAGCAACTAATGAAAAACTGTTTTTT.